This TCR beta chain came from a study of blood T cell repertoires in COVID-19. Produced via immunoSEQ multiplex PCR; TCRdb's table is partial and in-frame only. The sample records about 250,000 clones, around four fifths being singletons. The specimen sequenced was peripheral blood. The receptor comes from a woman aged 55-75 years with active or convalescent COVID-19.

The DNA for the CDR3 is TGTGCCAGCAGCCACCCGGACGGGATTTTGACACCCCAGCATTTT. Protein sequence: CASSHPDGILTPQHF. The chain uses TRBV6-2 or TRBV6-3 and TRBJ1-5; D uncertain. The ends were cut back, 6 bases at V and 10 bases at J, with 22 bases in the middle. The CDR3 extends over 15 amino acids. The germline gives CDR1 MNHEY, CDR2 SVGEGT.